Listed below are T cell receptor beta chains from one sample, sequenced in a study of prognosis after radiotherapy for stage I lung cancer. One entry per CDR3 protein, called by TCRdb with MiXCR from the multiplex PCR reads. The profile shows some 20,000 distinct CDR3 sequences, about 37% of them singletons. The sample was PBMCs, taken before or after stereotactic body radiation therapy (not recorded which). These receptors were collected from a donor aged 50 or older with non-small cell lung cancer. CDR3s include the opening cysteine and the closing phenylalanine or tryptophan. The order of the fields is J gene, D gene, V gene, clone size, CDR3 DNA, CDR3 protein. D genes are given only for firm matches. The size entry is marked missing in some rows and otherwise reads once, few, many or a size class.

TRBJ1-5 TRBD1 TRBV28 many TGTGCCAGCAGTCCCCGGGACAGGGAAATGGGGCAGCCCCAGCATTTT CASSPRDREMGQPQHF
TRBJ2-1 NA TRBV4-1 few TGCGCCAGCAACCGCGGATCGGCCGGGGAAAATGAGCAGTTCTTC CASNRGSAGENEQFF
TRBJ2-5 NA TRBV9 NA TGTGCCAGCAGCGTAGGAAGGGGAGAGCAAGAGACCCAGTACTTC CASSVGRGEQETQYF
TRBJ1-2 TRBD1 TRBV5-6 many TGTGCCAGCAGCATTGACAGGGACCCACACTACTATGGCTACACCTTC CASSIDRDPHYYGYTF
TRBJ2-5 NA TRBV10-3 NA TGTGCCATCACCGAAGCAGGGATTGAGACCCAGTACTTC CAITEAGIETQYF
TRBJ2-4 NA TRBV19 many TGTGCCAGTAGTTCACCGGGACTAGCCAAAAACATTCAGTACTTC CASSSPGLAKNIQYF
TRBJ1-4 NA TRBV30 many TGTGCCTGGAGTGGAAAGGACAAACCGGAAAAACTGTTTTTT CAWSGKDKPEKLFF
TRBJ2-1 TRBD2 TRBV19 many TGTGCCAGTAGTATGACTAGCGGGAGTTCTCTCTCCTACAATGAGCAGTTCTTC CASSMTSGSSLSYNEQFF
TRBJ2-4 NA TRBV19 many TGTGCCAGTAGTAAAATACAGGGTCAAGGAAACATTCAGTACTTC CASSKIQGQGNIQYF
TRBJ1-1 NA TRBV28 NA TGTGCCAGCAGTACCGGAGGCGTGGAGAATCGGAATGAAGCTTTCTTT CASSTGGVENRNEAFF
TRBJ1-6 NA TRBV3-1 NA TGTGCCAGCAGCCAAGTTAATTGGGGGCCTAATTCACCCCTCCACTTT CASSQVNWGPNSPLHF
TRBJ2-3 NA TRBV9 many TGTGCCAGCAGCGTAGCTTCGTTCCAGGCAGATACGCAGTATTTT CASSVASFQADTQYF
TRBJ1-6 NA TRBV5-8 many TGTGCCAGCAGCTTGGAAGGATATAATTCACCCCTCCACTTT CASSLEGYNSPLHF
TRBJ2-3 TRBD2 TRBV20-1 NA TGCAGTGCTAGGGGACTAGTGACCCATAGCACAGATACGCAGTATTTT CSARGLVTHSTDTQYF
TRBJ2-5 TRBD2 TRBV15 many TGTGCCACCAGCAGAACGACTAGCGGGAAGGGAGAGACCCAGTACTTC CATSRTTSGKGETQYF
TRBJ1-1 NA TRBV2 once TGTGCCAGCAGTGAGCAGAACACTGAAGCTTTCTTT CASSEQNTEAFF
TRBJ2-1 TRBD1 TRBV5-1 many TGCGCCAGCAGCGTAACAGGACAGGGGTCCTACAATGAGCAGTTCTTC CASSVTGQGSYNEQFF
TRBJ2-5 TRBD1 TRBV27 many TGTGCCAGCAGCCGGGACAGGGACCAAGAGACCCAGTACTTC CASSRDRDQETQYF
TRBJ2-1 NA TRBV7-9 NA TGTGCCAGAAGGGGGGGGTACAATGAGCAGTTCTTC CARRGGYNEQFF
TRBJ2-3 TRBD2 TRBV6-5 NA TGTGCCAGCAGTTCTAGCGGTAGTCTAGCAGATACGCAGTATTTT CASSSSGSLADTQYF
TRBJ2-7 TRBD2 TRBV5-5 many TGTGCCAGCAGCTTGGAGAGGCTAGCGGTTCCCAAGGAGTACTTC CASSLERLAVPKEYF
TRBJ2-7 TRBD1 TRBV29-1 many TGCAGCGTTCCCGGGACAGGGGCCCACGAGCAGTACTTC CSVPGTGAHEQYF
TRBJ1-2 NA TRBV30 NA TGTGCCTGGAGTGTGGGTGGTGGGCCGGGTGGCTACACCTTC CAWSVGGGPGGYTF
TRBJ1-1 NA TRBV30 many TGTGCCTGGAGTGTACCCCTCATTGGTGCACTTGAAGCTTTCTTT CAWSVPLIGALEAFF
TRBJ1-2 NA TRBV7-9 many TGTGCCAGCAGCTTAGCGCTCGGCAGTTCCAACTATGGCTACACCTTC CASSLALGSSNYGYTF
TRBJ1-5 NA TRBV18 many TGTGCCAGCTCACCGTCCAATGGGGCCCAGCATTTT CASSPSNGAQHF
TRBJ2-7 TRBD1 TRBV19 many TGTGCCAGTAGTTTGGGACAGAGAAACGAGCAGTACTTC CASSLGQRNEQYF
TRBJ1-3 NA TRBV7-2 few TGTGCCAGCACCCTCGGGAGCTCTGGAAACACCATATATTTT CASTLGSSGNTIYF
TRBJ2-2 NA TRBV6-2/TRBV6-3 many TGTGCCAGCAGTTACTCCCAAGGGTCGGCAGACACCGGGGAGCTGTTTTTT CASSYSQGSADTGELFF
TRBJ2-3 TRBD2 TRBV27 many TGTGCCAGCAGAAAACTAGCGGGAAGCACAGATACGCAGTATTTT CASRKLAGSTDTQYF
TRBJ2-5 NA TRBV20-1 NA TGCAGTGCTATAGATCCTAGGTGGGACGGGACCCAGTACTTC CSAIDPRWDGTQYF
TRBJ2-1 TRBD2 TRBV20-1 many TGCAGCCAGAGCGGGAGGTCATCCTACAATGAGCAGTTCTTC CSQSGRSSYNEQFF
TRBJ2-5 NA TRBV9 NA TGTGCCAGCAGCGTAGCCCCGGTGGGCCACGACGGCGAGACCCAGTACTTC CASSVAPVGHDGETQYF
TRBJ2-2 TRBD2 TRBV12-3/TRBV12-4 NA TGTGCCAGCAGTTTGGGTAGCGGGAGAGGGGCCGGGGAGCTGTTTTTT CASSLGSGRGAGELFF
TRBJ1-4 TRBD1 TRBV5-1 many TGCGCCAGCAGCTTGGGAACAGGGGGTGAAAAACTGTTTTTT CASSLGTGGEKLFF
TRBJ2-2 NA TRBV2 many TGTGCCAGCACGCTCTCCCCCGGGGAGCTGTTTTTT CASTLSPGELFF
TRBJ2-4 TRBD1 TRBV7-9 NA TGTGCCAGCAGCCCCCGGACAGGGAGGAACATTAAGTACTTC CASSPRTGRNIKYF
TRBJ2-7 TRBD1 TRBV9 once TGTGCCAGCAGCGCCTCACAGGGGCGCGAGCAGTACTTC CASSASQGREQYF
TRBJ1-6 NA TRBV6-2/TRBV6-3 once TGTGCCAGCAGTTGCGCCGTGACATTCGAGTCACCCCTCCACTTT CASSCAVTFESPLHF
TRBJ2-1 NA TRBV24-1 many TGTGCCACCAAAACTGTAGGGGGTCCCGGTGGAGATGAGCAGTTCTTC CATKTVGGPGGDEQFF